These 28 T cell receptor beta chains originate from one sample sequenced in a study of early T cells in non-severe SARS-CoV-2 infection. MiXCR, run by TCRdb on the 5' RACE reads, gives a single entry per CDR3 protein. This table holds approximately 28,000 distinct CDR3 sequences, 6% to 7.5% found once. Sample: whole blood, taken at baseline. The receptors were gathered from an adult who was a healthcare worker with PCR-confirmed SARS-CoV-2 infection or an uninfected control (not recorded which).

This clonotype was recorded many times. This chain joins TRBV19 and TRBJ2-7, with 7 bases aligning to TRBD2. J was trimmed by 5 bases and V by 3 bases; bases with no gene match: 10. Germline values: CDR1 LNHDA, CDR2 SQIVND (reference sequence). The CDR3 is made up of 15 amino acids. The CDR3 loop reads CASSIAGGRGHEQYF. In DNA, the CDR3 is TGTGCCAGTAGTATTGCGGGCGGGAGAGGGCACGAGCAGTACTTC.

This CDR3 reads CASSSRHPSGGTYNEQFF. The CDR3 region has the DNA TGTGCCAGCAGCTCACGGCACCCTAGCGGGGGGACCTACAATGAGCAGTTCTTC. V usage is TRBV7-8 and J usage is TRBJ2-1; 11 bases are shared with TRBD2. Trimming at V came to 4 bases and at J to 2 bases, leaving 10 bases not matched to a gene. The CDR3 extends over 18 amino acids. Germline assignment: CDR1 SGHVS and CDR2 FQNEAQ.

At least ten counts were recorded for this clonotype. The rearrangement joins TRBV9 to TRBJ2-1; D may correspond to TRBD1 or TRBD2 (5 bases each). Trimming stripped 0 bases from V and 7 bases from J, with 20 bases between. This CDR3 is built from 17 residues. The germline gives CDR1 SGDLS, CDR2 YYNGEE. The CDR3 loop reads CASSVESSGRMGNEQFF. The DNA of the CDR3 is TGTGCCAGCAGCGTAGAGTCGTCGGGACGAATGGGTAATGAGCAGTTCTTC.

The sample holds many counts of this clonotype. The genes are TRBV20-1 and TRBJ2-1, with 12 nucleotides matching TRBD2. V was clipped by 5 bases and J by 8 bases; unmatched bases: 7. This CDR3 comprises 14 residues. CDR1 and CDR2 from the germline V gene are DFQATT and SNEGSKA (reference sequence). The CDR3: CSARTSGNRDEQFF. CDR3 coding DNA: TGCAGTGCTCGGACTAGCGGGAATCGCGATGAGCAGTTCTTC.

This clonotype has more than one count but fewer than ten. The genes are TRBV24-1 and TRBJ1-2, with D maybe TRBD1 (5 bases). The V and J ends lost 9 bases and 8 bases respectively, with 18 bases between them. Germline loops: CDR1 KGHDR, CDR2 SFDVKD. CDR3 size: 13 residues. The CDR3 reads CATEEGLGLGYTF. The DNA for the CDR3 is TGTGCCACCGAGGAGGGACTTGGGCTCGGCTACACCTTC.

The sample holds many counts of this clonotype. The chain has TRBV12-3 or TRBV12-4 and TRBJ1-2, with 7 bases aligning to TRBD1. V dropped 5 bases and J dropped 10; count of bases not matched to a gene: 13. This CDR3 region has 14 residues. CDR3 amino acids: CASSQGTESKIYTF. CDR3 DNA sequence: TGTGCCAGCAGTCAGGGGACAGAGTCTAAGATCTACACCTTC.

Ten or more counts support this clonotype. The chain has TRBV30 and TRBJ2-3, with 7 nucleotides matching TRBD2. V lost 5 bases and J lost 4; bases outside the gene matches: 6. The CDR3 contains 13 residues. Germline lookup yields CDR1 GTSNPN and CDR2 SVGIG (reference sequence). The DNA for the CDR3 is TGTGCCTGGGGGACCGCGGGGGCAGATACGCAGTATTTT. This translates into CAWGTAGADTQYF.

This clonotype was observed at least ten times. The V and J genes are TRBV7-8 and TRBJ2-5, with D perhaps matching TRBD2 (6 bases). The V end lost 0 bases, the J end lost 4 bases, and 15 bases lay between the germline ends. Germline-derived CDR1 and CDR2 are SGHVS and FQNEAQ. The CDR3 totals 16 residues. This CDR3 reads CASSLAPVLGGETQYF. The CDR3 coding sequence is TGTGCCAGCAGCTTAGCCCCGGTTTTGGGGGGAGAGACCCAGTACTTC.

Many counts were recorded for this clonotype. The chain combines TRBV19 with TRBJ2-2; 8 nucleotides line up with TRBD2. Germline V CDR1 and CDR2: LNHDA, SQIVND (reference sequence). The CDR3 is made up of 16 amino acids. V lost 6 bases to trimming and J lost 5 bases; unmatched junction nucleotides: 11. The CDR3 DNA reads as TGTGCCAGTAGCTCATTCCGGACTAGCATTACCGGGGAGCTGTTTTTT. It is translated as CASSSFRTSITGELFF.

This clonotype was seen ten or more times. CDR3 sequence: CASSYGGVTYNEQFF. The CDR3 nucleotides read TGTGCCAGCAGTTATGGAGGGGTAACCTACAATGAGCAGTTCTTC. The chain has TRBV6-2 or TRBV6-3 and TRBJ2-1; D might be TRBD2 (6 bases). Germline assignment: CDR1 MNHEY and CDR2 SVGEGT. The CDR3 totals 15 residues. V shed 3 bases and J shed 2 bases, with 11 bases lying between them.

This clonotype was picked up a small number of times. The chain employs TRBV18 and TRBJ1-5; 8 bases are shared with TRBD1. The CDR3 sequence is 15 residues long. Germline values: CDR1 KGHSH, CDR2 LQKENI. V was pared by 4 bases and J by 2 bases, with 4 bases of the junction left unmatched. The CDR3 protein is CASSQTTGGNQPQHF. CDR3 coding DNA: TGTGCCAGCTCACAAACGACAGGGGGCAATCAGCCCCAGCATTTT. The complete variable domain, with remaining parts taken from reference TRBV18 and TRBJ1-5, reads NAGVMQNPRHLVRRRGQEARLRCSPMKGHSHVYWYRQLPEEGLKFMVYLQKENIIDESGMPKERFSAEFPKEGPSILRIQQVVRGDSAAYFCASSQTTGGNQPQHFGDGTRLSIL.

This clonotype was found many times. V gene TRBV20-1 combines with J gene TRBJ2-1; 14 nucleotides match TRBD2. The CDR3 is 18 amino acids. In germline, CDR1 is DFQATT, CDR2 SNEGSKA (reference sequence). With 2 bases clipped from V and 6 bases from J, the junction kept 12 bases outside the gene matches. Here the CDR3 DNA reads TGCAGTGCTAGAAGGCCGGGACTAGCGGGAGCAACGGCCAATGAGCAGTTCTTC. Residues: CSARRPGLAGATANEQFF.

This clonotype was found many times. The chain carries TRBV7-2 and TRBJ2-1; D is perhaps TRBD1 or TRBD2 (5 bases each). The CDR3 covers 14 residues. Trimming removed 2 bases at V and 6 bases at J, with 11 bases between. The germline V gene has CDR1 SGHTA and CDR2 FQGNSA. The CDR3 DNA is TGTGCCAGCAGCTTACAGGGAGAAGGCAATGAGCAGTTCTTC. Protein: CASSLQGEGNEQFF. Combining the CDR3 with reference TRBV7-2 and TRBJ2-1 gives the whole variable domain GAGVSQSPSNKVTEKGKDVELRCDPISGHTALYWYRQSLGQGLEFLIYFQGNSAPDKSGLPSDRFSAERTGGSVSTLTIQRTQQEDSAVYLCASSLQGEGNEQFFGPGTRLTVL.

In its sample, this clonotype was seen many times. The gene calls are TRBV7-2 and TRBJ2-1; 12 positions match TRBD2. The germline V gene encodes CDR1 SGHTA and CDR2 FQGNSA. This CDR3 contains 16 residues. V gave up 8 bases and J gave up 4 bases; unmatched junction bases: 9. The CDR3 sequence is CASLGWGTSGYNEQFF. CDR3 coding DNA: TGTGCCAGCCTAGGGTGGGGGACTAGCGGGTACAATGAGCAGTTCTTC. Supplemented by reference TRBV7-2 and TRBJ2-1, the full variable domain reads GAGVSQSPSNKVTEKGKDVELRCDPISGHTALYWYRQSLGQGLEFLIYFQGNSAPDKSGLPSDRFSAERTGGSVSTLTIQRTQQEDSAVYLCASLGWGTSGYNEQFFGPGTRLTVL.

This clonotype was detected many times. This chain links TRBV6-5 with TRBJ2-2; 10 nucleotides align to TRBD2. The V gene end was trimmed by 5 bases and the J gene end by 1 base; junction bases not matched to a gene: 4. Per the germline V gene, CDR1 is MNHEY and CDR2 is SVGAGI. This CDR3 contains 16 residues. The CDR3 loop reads CASSARLAGNTGELFF. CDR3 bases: TGTGCCAGCAGTGCCCGACTAGCGGGGAACACCGGGGAGCTGTTTTTT.

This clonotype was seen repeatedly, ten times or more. The CDR3 protein is CASSTPGFGRNSPLHF. The CDR3 DNA reads TGTGCCAGTAGTACACCAGGTTTCGGCCGAAATTCACCCCTCCACTTT. This rearrangement joins TRBV19 to TRBJ1-6; D ambiguous. Per the germline V gene, CDR1 is LNHDA and CDR2 is SQIVND (reference sequence). The CDR3 has 16 residues. V gave up 4 bases and J gave up 7 bases, with 17 bases separating them. Full variable domain (outside the CDR3, taken from reference TRBV19 and TRBJ1-6): DGGITQSPKYLFRKEGQNVTLSCEQNLNHDAMYWYRQDPGQGLRLIYYSQIVNDFQKGDIAEGYSVSREKKESFPLTVTSAQKNPTAFYLCASSTPGFGRNSPLHFGNGTRLTVT.

This chain's CDR3 is CAGRGRAKNIQYF. CDR3 DNA sequence: TGTGCGGGACGCGGCAGGGCCAAAAACATTCAGTACTTC. The V call is TRBV25-1, the J call TRBJ2-4; the D call may be TRBD1 or TRBD2 (5 bases each). Germline assignment: CDR1 MGHDK and CDR2 SYGVNS. This CDR3 comprises 13 residues.

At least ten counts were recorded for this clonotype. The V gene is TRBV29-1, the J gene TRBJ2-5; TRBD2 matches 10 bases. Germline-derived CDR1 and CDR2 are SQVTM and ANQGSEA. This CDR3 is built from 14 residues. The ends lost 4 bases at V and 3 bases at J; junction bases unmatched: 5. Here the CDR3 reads CSVARAGGEETQYF. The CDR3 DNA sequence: TGCAGCGTTGCACGAGCGGGAGGGGAAGAGACCCAGTACTTC. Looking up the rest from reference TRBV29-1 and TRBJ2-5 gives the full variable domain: SAVISQKPSRDICQRGTSLTIQCQVDSQVTMMFWYRQQPGQSLTLIATANQGSEATYESGFVIDKFPISRPNLTFSTLTVSNMSPEDSSIYLCSVARAGGEETQYFGPGTRLLVL.

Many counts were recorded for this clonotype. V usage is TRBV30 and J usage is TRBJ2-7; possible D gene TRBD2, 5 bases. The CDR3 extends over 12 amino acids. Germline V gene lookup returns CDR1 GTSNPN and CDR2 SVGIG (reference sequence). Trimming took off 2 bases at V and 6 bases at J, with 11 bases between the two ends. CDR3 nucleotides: TGTGCCTGGAGTCCCCGGGCGGGCGAGCAGTACTTC. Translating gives CAWSPRAGEQYF.

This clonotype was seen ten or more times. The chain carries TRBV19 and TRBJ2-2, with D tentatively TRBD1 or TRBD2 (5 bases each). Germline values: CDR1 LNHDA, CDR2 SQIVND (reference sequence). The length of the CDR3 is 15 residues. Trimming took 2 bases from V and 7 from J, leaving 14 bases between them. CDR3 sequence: CASSIRDGHYGELFF. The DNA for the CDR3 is TGTGCCAGTAGTATACGGGACGGCCATTACGGGGAGCTGTTTTTT.

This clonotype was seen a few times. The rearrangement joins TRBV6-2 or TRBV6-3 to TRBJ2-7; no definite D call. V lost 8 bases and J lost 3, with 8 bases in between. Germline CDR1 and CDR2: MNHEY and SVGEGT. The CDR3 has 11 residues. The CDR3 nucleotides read TGTGCCAGCGGCAGCCTCTACGAGCAGTACTTC. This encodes CASGSLYEQYF.

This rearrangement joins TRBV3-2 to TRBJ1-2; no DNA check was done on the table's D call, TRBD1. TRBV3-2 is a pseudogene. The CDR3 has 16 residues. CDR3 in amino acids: CASSLTGPDRFYGYTF. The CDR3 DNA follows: TGTGCCAGCAGCCTGACAGGCCCCGACCGATTCTATGGCTACACCTTC.

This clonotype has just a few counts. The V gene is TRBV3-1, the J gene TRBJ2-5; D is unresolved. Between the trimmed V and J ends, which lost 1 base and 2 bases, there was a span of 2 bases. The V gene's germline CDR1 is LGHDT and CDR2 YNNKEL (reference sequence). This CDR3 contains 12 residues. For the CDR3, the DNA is TGTGCCAGCAGCCAAGGGCAAGAGACCCAGTACTTC. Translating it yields CASSQGQETQYF.

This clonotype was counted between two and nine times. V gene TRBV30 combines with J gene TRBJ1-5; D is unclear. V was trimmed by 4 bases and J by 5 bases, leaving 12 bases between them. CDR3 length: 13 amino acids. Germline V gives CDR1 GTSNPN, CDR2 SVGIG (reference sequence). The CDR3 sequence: CAWTPSRDQPQHF. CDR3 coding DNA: TGTGCCTGGACCCCCTCGAGAGATCAGCCCCAGCATTTT. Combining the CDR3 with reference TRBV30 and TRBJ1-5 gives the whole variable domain SQTIHQWPATLVQPVGSPLSLECTVEGTSNPNLYWYRQAAGRGLQLLFYSVGIGQISSEVPQNLSASRPQDRQFILSSKKLLLSDSGFYLCAWTPSRDQPQHFGDGTRLSIL.

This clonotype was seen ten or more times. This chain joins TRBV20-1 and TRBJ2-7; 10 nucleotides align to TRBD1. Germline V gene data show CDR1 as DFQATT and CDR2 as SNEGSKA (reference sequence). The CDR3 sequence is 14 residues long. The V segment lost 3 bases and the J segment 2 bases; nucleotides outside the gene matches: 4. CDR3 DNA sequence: TGCAGTGCTAGTGGGACAGGGGACCCCTACGAGCAGTACTTC. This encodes CSASGTGDPYEQYF.

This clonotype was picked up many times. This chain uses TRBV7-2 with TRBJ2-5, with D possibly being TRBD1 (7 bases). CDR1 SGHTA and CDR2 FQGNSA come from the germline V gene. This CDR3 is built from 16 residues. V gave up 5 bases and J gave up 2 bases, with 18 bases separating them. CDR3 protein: CASSLSQGGWQETQYF. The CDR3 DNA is TGTGCCAGCAGCCTATCCCAGGGGGGCTGGCAAGAGACCCAGTACTTC.

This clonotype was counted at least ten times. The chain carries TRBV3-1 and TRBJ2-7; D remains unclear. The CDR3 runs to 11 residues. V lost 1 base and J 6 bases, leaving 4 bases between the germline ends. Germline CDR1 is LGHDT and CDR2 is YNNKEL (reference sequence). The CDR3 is CASSQAVEQYF. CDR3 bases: TGTGCCAGCAGCCAAGCCGTCGAGCAGTACTTC.

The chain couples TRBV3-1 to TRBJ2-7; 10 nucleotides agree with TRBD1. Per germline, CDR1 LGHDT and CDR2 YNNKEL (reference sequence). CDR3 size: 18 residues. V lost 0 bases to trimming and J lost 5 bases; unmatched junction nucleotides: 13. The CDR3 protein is CASSQEYRLDRGLHEQYF. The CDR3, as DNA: TGTGCCAGCAGCCAAGAATATCGTCTGGACAGGGGGTTACACGAGCAGTACTTC.